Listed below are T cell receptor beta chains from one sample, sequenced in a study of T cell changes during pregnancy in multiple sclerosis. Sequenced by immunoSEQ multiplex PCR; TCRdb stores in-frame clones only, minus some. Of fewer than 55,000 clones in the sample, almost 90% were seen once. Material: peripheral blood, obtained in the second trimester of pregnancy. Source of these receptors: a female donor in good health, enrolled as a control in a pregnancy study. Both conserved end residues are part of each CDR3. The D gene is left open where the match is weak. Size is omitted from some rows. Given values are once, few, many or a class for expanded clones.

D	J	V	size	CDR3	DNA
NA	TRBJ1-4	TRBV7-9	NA	CASSKDTGRFF	TGTGCCAGCAGCAAGGACACCGGACGGTTTTTT
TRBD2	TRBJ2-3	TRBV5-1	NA	CASSLEIAGGLGADTQYF	TGCGCCAGCAGCTTGGAAATAGCGGGGGGGCTTGGGGCAGATACGCAGTATTTT
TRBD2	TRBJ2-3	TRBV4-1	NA	CASSPTPREGRVDTQYF	TGCGCCAGCAGCCCCACACCCCGGGAGGGCCGGGTAGATACGCAGTATTTT
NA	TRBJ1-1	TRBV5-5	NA	CASSLVTPNTEAFF	TGTGCCAGCAGCTTGGTGACACCGAACACTGAAGCTTTCTTT
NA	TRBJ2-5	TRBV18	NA	CASSPPIGETQYF	TGTGCCAGCTCACCACCGATCGGAGAGACCCAGTACTTC
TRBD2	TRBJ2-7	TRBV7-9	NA	CASSLGSSGGEQYF	TGTGCCAGCAGCTTAGGATCTAGCGGTGGCGAGCAGTACTTC
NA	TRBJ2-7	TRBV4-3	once	CASSPSGNSYEQYF	TGCGCCAGCAGCCCCTCAGGGAACTCCTACGAGCAGTACTTC
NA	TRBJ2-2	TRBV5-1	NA	CASSLAGVGELFF	TGCGCCAGCAGCTTGGCGGGGGTCGGGGAGCTGTTTTTT
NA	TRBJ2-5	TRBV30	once	CAWSKLVETQYF	TGTGCCTGGAGTAAACTAGTGGAGACCCAGTACTTC
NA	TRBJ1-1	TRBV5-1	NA	CASSLEPNPGEGGAFF	TGCGCCAGCAGCTTGGAACCCAACCCAGGGGAGGGGGGGGCTTTCTTT
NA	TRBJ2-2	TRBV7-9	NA	CASSSVAGNTGELFF	TGTGCCAGCAGCTCAGTTGCAGGGAACACCGGGGAGCTGTTTTTT
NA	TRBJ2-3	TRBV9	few	CASSADPSGEGADTQYF	TGTGCCAGCAGCGCCGACCCCTCGGGGGAAGGGGCAGATACGCAGTATTTT
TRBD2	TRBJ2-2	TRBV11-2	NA	CASSLGGLAGRTGELFF	TGTGCCAGCAGCTTGGGGGGACTAGCGGGACGCACCGGGGAGCTGTTTTTT
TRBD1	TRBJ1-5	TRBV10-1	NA	CATLSGTAHNQPQHF	TGCGCCACCTTATCCGGGACAGCACACAATCAGCCCCAGCATTTT
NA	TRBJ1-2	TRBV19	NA	CASSIGQENTF	TGTGCCAGTAGTATAGGCCAAGAGAACACCTTC